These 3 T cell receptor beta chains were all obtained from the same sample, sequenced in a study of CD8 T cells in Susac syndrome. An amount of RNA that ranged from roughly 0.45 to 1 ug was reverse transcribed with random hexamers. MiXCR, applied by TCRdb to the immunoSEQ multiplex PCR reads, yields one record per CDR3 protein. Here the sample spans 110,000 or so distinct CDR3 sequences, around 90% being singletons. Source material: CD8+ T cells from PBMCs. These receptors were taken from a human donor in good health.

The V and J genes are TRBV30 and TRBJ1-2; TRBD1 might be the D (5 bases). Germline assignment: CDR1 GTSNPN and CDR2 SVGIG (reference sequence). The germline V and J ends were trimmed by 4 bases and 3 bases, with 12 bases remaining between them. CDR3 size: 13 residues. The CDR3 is CAWIPGDDYGYTF. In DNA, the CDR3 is TGTGCCTGGATTCCGGGGGACGACTATGGCTACACCTTC.

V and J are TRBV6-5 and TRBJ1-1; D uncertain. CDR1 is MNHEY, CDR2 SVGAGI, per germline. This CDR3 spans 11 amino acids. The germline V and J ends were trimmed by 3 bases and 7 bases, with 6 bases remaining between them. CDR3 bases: TGTGCCAGCAGTTATCAGAATGAAGCTTTCTTT. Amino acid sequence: CASSYQNEAFF.

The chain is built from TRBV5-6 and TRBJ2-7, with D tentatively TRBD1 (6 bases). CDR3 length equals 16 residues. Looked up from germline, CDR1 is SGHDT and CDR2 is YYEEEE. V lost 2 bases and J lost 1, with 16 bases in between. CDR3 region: CASSFPRGQGSYEQYF. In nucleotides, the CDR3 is TGTGCCAGCAGCTTTCCTAGGGGCCAGGGGTCCTACGAGCAGTACTTC.